The text below deals with one T cell receptor beta chain. The trim removed 0 bases at V and 8 bases at J, leaving 6 bases unmatched. Per the germline V gene, CDR1 is ENHRY and CDR2 is SYGVKD. The CDR3 is 15 residues long. Authors' processing steps: Nucleated cell counts were estimated from reference gene primer amplification. Assay used: immunoSEQ multiplex PCR; TCRdb lists only in-frame clones, some missing. The D gene and trimming were derived from the DNA, and the V and J assignments and clone size from that table. Seen here are tens of thousands of clones, roughly 84% observed once, and the top ten hold approximately 21%. This record comes from a study of blood T cell repertoires in COVID-19. Study context: Donors in the United States, Italy and Spain gave samples during acute or convalescent COVID-19. T cells, B-cell-depleted T cells, or PBMCs provided the cDNA or gDNA that served as material.

The sequenced sample was peripheral blood. This sequence was found in a woman aged 80 or over in a cohort sampled during active or convalescent COVID-19. The chain employs TRBV10-3 and TRBJ2-1; 8 bases align to TRBD1. CDR3: CAISESRDRLYEQFF. The DNA of the CDR3 is TGTGCCATCAGTGAGTCGCGGGACAGGCTCTATGAGCAGTTCTTC.